These 32 T cell receptor beta chains share one sample of origin, sequenced in a study of shared clonotypes between healthy human individuals. Sequencing used immunoSEQ multiplex PCR; TCRdb keeps in-frame clones, though not all of them. The sample shows about 2.4 million clones, around nine tenths of them seen only once. Sequenced sample: naive CD4+ T cells sorted from blood. The subset: CD45RA+ positively selected. The receptors stem from a man aged 18 to 29 in good health.

Points on this clone: This CDR3 is also generated by other DNA sequences in the sample. The rearrangement links TRBV7-2 to TRBJ2-1; 13 bases map to TRBD2. From germline, CDR1 is SGHTA and CDR2 FQGNSA. V gave up 6 bases and J gave up 7 bases; unmatched junction bases: 6. This CDR3 comprises 15 residues. CDR3 DNA: TGTGCCAGCAGTTTACTAGCGGGGGGGCCGAATGAGCAGTTCTTC. Translated, it gives CASSLLAGGPNEQFF. Together with reference TRBV7-2 and TRBJ2-1, the CDR3 gives the full variable domain: GAGVSQSPSNKVTEKGKDVELRCDPISGHTALYWYRQSLGQGLEFLIYFQGNSAPDKSGLPSDRFSAERTGGSVSTLTIQRTQQEDSAVYLCASSLLAGGPNEQFFGPGTRLTVL.

The chain couples TRBV9 to TRBJ2-7; possibly TRBD2 for D (5 bases). Germline assignment: CDR1 SGDLS and CDR2 YYNGEE. Trimming took 4 bases from V and 6 from J, leaving 11 bases between them. The length of the CDR3 is 12 residues. The CDR3 protein is CASSTSEGEQYF. As DNA, the CDR3 is TGTGCCAGCAGCACGTCCGAGGGCGAGCAGTACTTC.

The chain joins TRBV18 to TRBJ2-2; TRBD1 might be the D (6 bases). The CDR3 spans 16 residues. V lost 1 base to trimming and J lost 2 bases, with 11 bases between them. Per germline, CDR1 KGHSH and CDR2 LQKENI. The CDR3 sequence: CASSPRGDTNTGELFF. DNA of the CDR3: TGTGCCAGCTCACCACGAGGGGACACAAACACCGGGGAGCTGTTTTTT.

With respect to this clone: Within the sample, other DNA sequences also encode this same CDR3. This chain joins TRBV18 and TRBJ1-1; D uncertain. The V gene's germline CDR1 is KGHSH and CDR2 LQKENI. CDR3 length: 13 amino acids. Deletions cut 3 bases from V and 3 bases from J, with 8 bases between. The CDR3 reads CASSPGGDTEAFF. In DNA, the CDR3 is TGTGCCAGCTCACCGGGCGGAGACACTGAAGCTTTCTTT.

This chain links TRBV7-9 with TRBJ2-7; 8 bases are shared with TRBD1. The junction had 4 bases not matched to a gene; V was cut back by 1 base and J by 5 bases. Germline V gene sequence: CDR1 SEHNR, CDR2 FQNEAQ (reference sequence). The CDR3 contains 14 residues. The CDR3 nucleotides read TGTGCCAGCAGCTTAGGCAGGGGGCAAGACGAGCAGTACTTC. Protein product: CASSLGRGQDEQYF. Looking up the rest from reference TRBV7-9 and TRBJ2-7 gives the full variable domain: DTGVSQNPRHKITKRGQNVTFRCDPISEHNRLYWYRQTLGQGPEFLTYFQNEAQLEKSRLLSDRFSAERPKGSFSTLEIQRTEQGDSAMYLCASSLGRGQDEQYFGPGTRLTVT.

CDR3: CASRARGTDTQYF. The CDR3 DNA follows: TGTGCCAGCCGAGCTCGGGGCACAGATACGCAGTATTTT. V gene TRBV6-4 combines with J gene TRBJ2-3; D gene uncertain. This CDR3 has 13 residues. V lost 8 bases, J lost 1 base, and 10 bases lay in between. The V gene's germline CDR1 is MRHNA and CDR2 SNTAGT.

This chain joins TRBV10-1 and TRBJ2-7, with 7 bases fitting TRBD1. The CDR3 consists of 14 residues. V lost 4 bases, J lost 2 bases, and 5 bases stayed unmatched. Germline lookup yields CDR1 WNHNN and CDR2 SYGVQD (reference sequence). The CDR3 region has the DNA TGCGCCAGCAGTGCCGGGACAGAGCCCTACGAGCAGTACTTC. Translated, it gives CASSAGTEPYEQYF.

The chain carries TRBV5-1 and TRBJ2-7, with D perhaps matching TRBD2 (5 bases). The ends were cut back, 0 bases at V and 5 bases at J, with 15 bases in the middle. The CDR3 has 15 residues. Germline V gives CDR1 SGHRS, CDR2 YFSETQ. CDR3: CASSLGRAFNDEQYF. In DNA form, the CDR3 reads TGCGCCAGCAGCTTGGGGCGGGCGTTCAACGACGAGCAGTACTTC.

V usage is TRBV10-2 and J usage is TRBJ1-5; D not certain. The CDR3 has 13 amino acids. In germline, CDR1 is WSHSY, CDR2 SAAADI. Trimming took 6 bases from V and 5 from J, leaving 11 bases between them. CDR3 in DNA: TGCGCCAGCAGGGAGGGCTCGTATCAGCCCCAGCATTTT. This translates into CASREGSYQPQHF.

The chain combines TRBV28 with TRBJ1-4; 9 nucleotides match TRBD1. Germline lookup yields CDR1 MDHEN and CDR2 SYDVKM. The CDR3 is 15 residues long. The J segment lost 3 bases and the V segment lost 6 bases, leaving 5 bases of the junction unmatched. CDR3 sequence reads: CASRYRDRANEKLFF. The DNA for the CDR3 is TGTGCCAGCAGATATAGGGACAGGGCTAATGAAAAACTGTTTTTT.

The chain combines TRBV5-4 with TRBJ1-1; D is undetermined. V was cut by 0 bases and J by 0 bases, with 9 bases left in between. The CDR3 runs to 15 residues. Germline CDR1 and CDR2: SGHNT and YYREEE (reference sequence). The CDR3 is CASSLDQRVNTEAFF. For the CDR3, the DNA is TGTGCCAGCAGCTTGGACCAACGGGTGAACACTGAAGCTTTCTTT.

This chain connects TRBV30 to TRBJ1-2; TRBD1 matches at 7 bases. V lost 3 bases, J lost 7 bases, and 14 bases stayed unmatched. Germline V lookup: CDR1 GTSNPN, CDR2 SVGIG (reference sequence). The CDR3 length is 15 residues. CDR3 in amino acids: CAWSETGIGMGGYTF. The CDR3 coding sequence is TGTGCCTGGAGCGAGACAGGGATCGGAATGGGTGGCTACACCTTC.

The rearrangement joins TRBV9 to TRBJ1-1; D gene ambiguous. The length of the CDR3 is 12 residues. Germline V gene sequence: CDR1 SGDLS, CDR2 YYNGEE. Trimming took off 3 bases at V and 8 bases at J, with 11 bases between the two ends. The CDR3 is CASSDLGREAFF. CDR3 in DNA: TGTGCCAGCAGCGACCTCGGGAGAGAAGCTTTCTTT.

V and J are TRBV28 and TRBJ1-3, with a weak D call TRBD1 (5 bases). Deletions cut 8 bases from V and 3 bases from J, with 14 bases between. Per germline, CDR1 MDHEN and CDR2 SYDVKM. This CDR3 region has 14 residues. In DNA form, the CDR3 reads TGTGCCAGCCATGGGCCGGGGGTTGGAAACACCATATATTTT. Its translation is CASHGPGVGNTIYF. The full variable domain, in which reference TRBV28 and TRBJ1-3 provide the parts outside the CDR3, is DVKVTQSSRYLVKRTGEKVFLECVQDMDHENMFWYRQDPGLGLRLIYFSYDVKMKEKGDIPEGYSVSREKKERFSLILESASTNQTSMYLCASHGPGVGNTIYFGEGSWLTVV.

Turning to this clone: The same CDR3 is also encoded by other DNA sequences in this sample. The chain combines TRBV7-2 with TRBJ2-1; 7 bases agree with TRBD1. Germline V gene lookup returns CDR1 SGHTA and CDR2 FQGNSA. This CDR3 comprises 15 residues. V dropped 1 base and J dropped 4; count of bases not matched to a gene: 4. CDR3 in amino acids: CASSLGQGVYNEQFF. The CDR3 DNA sequence: TGTGCCAGCAGCTTAGGCCAGGGGGTTTACAATGAGCAGTTCTTC.

The chain links TRBV28 to TRBJ2-7; perhaps D is TRBD1 or TRBD2 (5 bases each). Germline-derived CDR1 and CDR2 are MDHEN and SYDVKM. Deletions cut 3 bases from V and 2 bases from J, with 17 bases between. This CDR3 is built from 16 residues. In nucleotides, the CDR3 is TGTGCCAGCAGTTTTGTTCTGAGGGCAGGGACCTACGAGCAGTACTTC. This codes for CASSFVLRAGTYEQYF.

The V gene is TRBV28, the J gene TRBJ1-6, with TRBD1 matching 7 bases. The trim removed 7 bases at V and 3 bases at J, leaving 6 bases unmatched. This CDR3 has 15 residues. Germline V gives CDR1 MDHEN, CDR2 SYDVKM. The CDR3 reads CASILGTVYNSPLHF. The CDR3 nucleotides are TGTGCCAGCATCCTAGGGACAGTCTATAATTCACCCCTCCACTTT.

In its sample, this clone was seen a few times. The V gene is TRBV9, the J gene TRBJ1-2; TRBD1 agrees at 8 bases. Germline V CDR1 and CDR2: SGDLS, YYNGEE. The J segment lost 8 bases and the V segment lost 3 bases, leaving 6 bases of the junction unmatched. The CDR3 covers 13 residues. For the CDR3, the DNA is TGTGCCAGCAGCGCCCCGGACAGGGTAGGCTACACCTTC. Its translation: CASSAPDRVGYTF.

This rearrangement joins TRBV28 to TRBJ1-2; D gene unclear. This CDR3 is 15 amino acids long. Germline CDR1 and CDR2: MDHEN and SYDVKM. Deletions cut 7 bases from V and 2 bases from J, with 17 bases between. The CDR3, as DNA: TGTGCCAGCAACCGGTACAGTCAGAAGAACTATGGCTACACCTTC. It is translated as CASNRYSQKNYGYTF.

CDR3 sequence reads: CASSPLEGLQYF. Here the CDR3 DNA reads TGTGCCAGCAGCCCCCTGGAGGGCCTGCAGTATTTT. The chain is built from TRBV9 and TRBJ2-3; perhaps TRBD2 as D (6 bases). The CDR3 length is 12 residues. Germline V gene sequence: CDR1 SGDLS, CDR2 YYNGEE. Trimming stripped 4 bases from V and 11 bases from J, with 14 bases between.

The rearrangement joins TRBV6-6 to TRBJ2-7; 8 bases are shared with TRBD1. Germline assignment: CDR1 MNHNY and CDR2 SVGAGI (reference sequence). Trimming cost V 0 bases and J 4 bases; bases outside gene matches: 5. CDR3 size: 15 residues. The CDR3 here is CASSYSVDRVYEQYF. DNA for the CDR3: TGTGCCAGCAGTTACTCAGTGGACAGGGTTTACGAGCAGTACTTC.

This rearrangement joins TRBV13 to TRBJ2-5; 12 bases fit TRBD2. This CDR3 spans 17 amino acids. V was clipped by 9 bases and J by 0 bases; unmatched bases: 11. In germline, CDR1 is PRHDT, CDR2 FYEKMQ (reference sequence). The CDR3 reads CARGRLAGVPHQETQYF. The CDR3 region has the DNA TGTGCCAGAGGTAGACTAGCGGGAGTCCCCCACCAAGAGACCCAGTACTTC.

The chain recombines TRBV6-1 with TRBJ2-7, with 7 nucleotides matching TRBD2. The germline gives CDR1 MNHNS, CDR2 SASEGT. J lost 2 bases, V lost 6 bases, and 10 bases had no gene match. This CDR3 is built from 15 residues. The CDR3 nucleotides read TGTGCCAGCAGCCTTGCGGGGGAGTTAGCCTACGAGCAGTACTTC. Protein sequence: CASSLAGELAYEQYF.

The chain has TRBV7-9 and TRBJ2-7; D gene unclear. With 2 bases removed from V and 4 bases from J, the gap between germline ends came to 15 bases. The CDR3 contains 15 residues. Germline CDR1 is SEHNR and CDR2 is FQNEAQ (reference sequence). DNA for the CDR3: TGTGCCAGCAGCTTACTATCGGCTTTCACTTACGAGCAGTACTTC. This codes for CASSLLSAFTYEQYF.

The chain is built from TRBV7-9 and TRBJ2-5; 11 bases fit TRBD2. The CDR3 extends over 16 amino acids. J gave up 1 base and V 5 bases, and 6 bases lay outside the gene matches. CDR1 and CDR2 from the germline V gene are SEHNR and FQNEAQ (reference sequence). For the CDR3, the DNA is TGTGCCAGCAGCCGAGGTAGCGGGGGGGTCCAAGAGACCCAGTACTTC. Its protein is CASSRGSGGVQETQYF.

The rearrangement joins TRBV1 to TRBJ2-4; the table's D call, TRBD2, was not checked against the DNA. TRBV1 constitutes a pseudogene. This CDR3 is 16 amino acids long. The CDR3 sequence: CTSSQGGALAKNIQYF. CDR3 DNA sequence: TGCACCAGCAGCCAAGGAGGAGCATTGGCCAAAAACATTCAGTACTTC.

This clone has a handful of counts. CDR3: CASSTLRDSNQPQHF. DNA of the CDR3: TGTGCCAGTAGCACACTCCGGGACTCAAATCAGCCCCAGCATTTT. This sequence joins TRBV19 and TRBJ1-5; possible D gene TRBD1, 5 bases. Trimming removed 6 bases at V and 4 bases at J, with 16 bases between. The CDR3 is 15 amino acids. CDR1 and CDR2 (germline): LNHDA, SQIVND (reference sequence).

The rearrangement links TRBV7-8 to TRBJ1-5; maybe TRBD1 (6 bases). CDR3 length: 17 residues. Germline CDR1 is SGHVS and CDR2 is FQNEAQ. V lost 1 base to trimming and J lost 0 bases, with 13 bases between them. Here the CDR3 reads CASSLDGGLYSNQPQHF. In DNA, the CDR3 is TGTGCCAGCAGCTTAGACGGGGGGCTTTATAGCAATCAGCCCCAGCATTTT.

The rearrangement uses TRBV11-3 and TRBJ2-1, with 9 nucleotides matching TRBD2. With 5 bases clipped from V and 9 bases from J, the junction kept 14 bases outside the gene matches. The CDR3 has 16 amino acids. The germline V gene has CDR1 SGHNT and CDR2 YENEEA. The CDR3 loop reads CASSPVAGALAGEQFF. CDR3 bases: TGTGCCAGCAGCCCCGTAGCGGGGGCCCTGGCGGGTGAGCAGTTCTTC.

The rearrangement links TRBV18 to TRBJ1-2, with 9 bases matching TRBD1. The V and J ends lost 3 bases and 2 bases, in that order; junction bases with no gene match: 16. This CDR3 comprises 19 residues. Germline V lookup: CDR1 KGHSH, CDR2 LQKENI. DNA of the CDR3: TGTGCCAGCTCACCGCCGGGACAGGGAGTCGCGGGCTCCAACTATGGCTACACCTTC. It translates to CASSPPGQGVAGSNYGYTF.

The chain joins TRBV11-2 to TRBJ1-5; 7 bases agree with TRBD1. CDR3 length: 14 residues. The V gene's germline CDR1 is SGHAT and CDR2 FQNNGV. V shed 6 bases and J 7 bases; nucleotides not matched to a gene: 9. CDR3 residues: CASRLTGAGQPQHF. DNA for the CDR3: TGTGCCAGCAGGTTAACAGGGGCGGGACAGCCCCAGCATTTT.

Points on this clone: The sample contains more than one DNA sequence encoding this CDR3. The chain uses TRBV2 and TRBJ2-7; 8 nucleotides agree with TRBD2. Germline CDR1 and CDR2: SNHLY and FYNNEI. The CDR3 has 11 amino acids. With 8 bases clipped from V and 4 bases from J, the junction kept 1 base outside the gene matches. CDR3 nucleotides: TGTGCCAGCCGGGAGGGGTACGAGCAGTACTTC. The encoded protein is CASREGYEQYF.